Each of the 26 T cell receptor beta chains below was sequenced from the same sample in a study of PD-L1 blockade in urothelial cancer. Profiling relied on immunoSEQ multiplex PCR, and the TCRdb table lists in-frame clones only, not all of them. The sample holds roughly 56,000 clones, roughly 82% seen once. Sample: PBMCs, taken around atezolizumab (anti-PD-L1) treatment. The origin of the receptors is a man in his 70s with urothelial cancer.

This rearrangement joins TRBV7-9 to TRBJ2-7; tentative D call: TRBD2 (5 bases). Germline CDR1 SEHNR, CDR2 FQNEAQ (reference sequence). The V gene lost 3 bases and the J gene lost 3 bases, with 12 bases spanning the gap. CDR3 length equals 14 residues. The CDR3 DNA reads TGTGCCAGCAGCTTCATGGGCCGGGACTACGAGCAGTACTTC. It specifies CASSFMGRDYEQYF.

In DNA, the CDR3 is TGTGCCAGCAGTTCGACAGGGGGCACCGGGGAGCTGTTTTTT. The encoded protein is CASSSTGGTGELFF. The chain links TRBV28 to TRBJ2-2, with 9 positions matching TRBD1. This CDR3 comprises 14 residues. The trim removed 4 bases at V and 4 bases at J, leaving 1 base unmatched. Germline-derived CDR1 and CDR2 are MDHEN and SYDVKM.

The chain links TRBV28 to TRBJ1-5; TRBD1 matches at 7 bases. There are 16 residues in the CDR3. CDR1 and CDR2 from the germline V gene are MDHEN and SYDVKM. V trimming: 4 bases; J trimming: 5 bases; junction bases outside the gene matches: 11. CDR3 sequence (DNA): TGTGCCAGCAGTTCTACCCCCGGGACAGCGTATCAGCCCCAGCATTTT. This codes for CASSSTPGTAYQPQHF.

The CDR3 reads CASSIGTGYGNQPQHF. CDR3 in DNA: TGTGCCAGTAGTATCGGGACAGGGTATGGGAATCAGCCCCAGCATTTT. The chain recombines TRBV19 with TRBJ1-5, with 9 bases identical to TRBD1. Germline-derived CDR1 and CDR2 are LNHDA and SQIVND (reference sequence). The CDR3 length is 16 residues. V was clipped by 3 bases and J by 4 bases; unmatched bases: 7.

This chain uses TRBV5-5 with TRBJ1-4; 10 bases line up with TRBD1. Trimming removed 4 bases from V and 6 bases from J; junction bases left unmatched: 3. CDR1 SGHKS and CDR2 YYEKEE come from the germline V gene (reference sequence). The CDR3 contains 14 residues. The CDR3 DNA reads TGTGCCAGCAGCCGGACAGGGGGGGATGAAAAACTGTTTTTT. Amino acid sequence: CASSRTGGDEKLFF. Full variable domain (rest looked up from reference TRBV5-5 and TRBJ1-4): DAGVTQSPTHLIKTRGQQVTLRCSPISGHKSVSWYQQVLGQGPQFIFQYYEKEERGRGNFPDRFSARQFPNYSSELNVNALLLGDSALYLCASSRTGGDEKLFFGSGTQLSVL.

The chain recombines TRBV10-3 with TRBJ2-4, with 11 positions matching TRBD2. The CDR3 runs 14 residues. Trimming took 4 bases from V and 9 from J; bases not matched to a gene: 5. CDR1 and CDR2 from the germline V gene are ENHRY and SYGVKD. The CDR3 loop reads CAISALAGVGIQYF. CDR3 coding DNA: TGTGCCATCAGTGCACTAGCGGGAGTGGGCATTCAGTACTTC.

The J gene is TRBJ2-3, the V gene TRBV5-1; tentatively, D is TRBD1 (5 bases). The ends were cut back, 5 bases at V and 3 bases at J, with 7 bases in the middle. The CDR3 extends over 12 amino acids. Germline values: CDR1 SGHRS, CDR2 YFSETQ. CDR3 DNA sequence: TGCGCCAGCAGTGACAGTACAGATACGCAGTATTTT. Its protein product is CASSDSTDTQYF.

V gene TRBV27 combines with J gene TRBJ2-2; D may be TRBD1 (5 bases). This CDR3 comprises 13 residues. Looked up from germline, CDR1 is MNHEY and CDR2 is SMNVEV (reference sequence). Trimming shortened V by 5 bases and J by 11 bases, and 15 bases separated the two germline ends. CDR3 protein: CASSPWTPVELFF. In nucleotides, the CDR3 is TGTGCCAGCAGTCCTTGGACACCCGTCGAGCTGTTTTTT.

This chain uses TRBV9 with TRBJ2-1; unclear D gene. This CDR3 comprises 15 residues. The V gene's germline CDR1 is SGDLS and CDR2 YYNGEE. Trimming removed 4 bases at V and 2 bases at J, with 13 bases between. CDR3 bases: TGTGCCAGCAGCTCAAGCAGCGCACCCTACAATGAGCAGTTCTTC. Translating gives CASSSSSAPYNEQFF.

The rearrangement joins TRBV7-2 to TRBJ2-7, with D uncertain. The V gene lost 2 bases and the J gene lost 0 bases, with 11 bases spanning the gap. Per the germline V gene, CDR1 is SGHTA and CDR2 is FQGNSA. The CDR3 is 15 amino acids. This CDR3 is CASSLSTLLSYEQYF. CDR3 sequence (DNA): TGTGCCAGCAGCTTAAGTACTCTCCTCTCCTACGAGCAGTACTTC.

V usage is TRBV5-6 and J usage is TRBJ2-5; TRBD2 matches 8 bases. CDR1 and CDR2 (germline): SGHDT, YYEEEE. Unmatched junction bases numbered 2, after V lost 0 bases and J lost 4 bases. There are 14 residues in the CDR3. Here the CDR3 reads CASSLGSGIETQYF. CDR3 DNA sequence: TGTGCCAGCAGCTTGGGTAGCGGGATAGAGACCCAGTACTTC.

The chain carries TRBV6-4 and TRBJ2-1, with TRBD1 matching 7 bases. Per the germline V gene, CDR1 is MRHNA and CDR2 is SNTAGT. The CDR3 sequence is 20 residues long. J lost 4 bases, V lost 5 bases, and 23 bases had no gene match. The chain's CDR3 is CASSSFPRGSLSAGYNEQFF. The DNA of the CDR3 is TGTGCCAGCAGTTCATTTCCCAGGGGGAGCCTGTCCGCTGGTTACAATGAGCAGTTCTTC.

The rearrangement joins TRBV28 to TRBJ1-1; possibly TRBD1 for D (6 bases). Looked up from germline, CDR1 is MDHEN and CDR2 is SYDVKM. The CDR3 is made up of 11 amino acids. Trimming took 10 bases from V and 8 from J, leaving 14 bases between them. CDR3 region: CATRQAEEAFF. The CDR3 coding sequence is TGTGCCACCCGACAGGCCGAAGAAGCTTTCTTT.

The CDR3: CASSQGFLRNEQFF. The CDR3 coding sequence is TGCGCCAGCAGCCAAGGGTTCCTCCGGAATGAGCAGTTCTTC. The V and J genes are TRBV4-1 and TRBJ2-1; no clear D gene. The CDR3 length is 14 residues. V lost 1 base and J 7 bases, leaving 11 bases between the germline ends. The germline CDR1 and CDR2 sequences are MGHRA and YSYEKL.

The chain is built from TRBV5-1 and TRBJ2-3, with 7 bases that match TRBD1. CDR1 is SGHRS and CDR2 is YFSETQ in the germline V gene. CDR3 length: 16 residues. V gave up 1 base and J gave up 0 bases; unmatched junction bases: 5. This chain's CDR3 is CASSLIGTDSTDTQYF. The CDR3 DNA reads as TGCGCCAGCAGCTTGATCGGGACAGACAGCACAGATACGCAGTATTTT.

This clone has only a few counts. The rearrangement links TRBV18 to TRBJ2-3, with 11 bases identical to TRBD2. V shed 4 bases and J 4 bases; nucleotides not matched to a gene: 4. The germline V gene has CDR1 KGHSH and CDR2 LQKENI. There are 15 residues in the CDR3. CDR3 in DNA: TGTGCCAGCTCACTAGCGGGAGGGCAGGCAGATACGCAGTATTTT. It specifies CASSLAGGQADTQYF.

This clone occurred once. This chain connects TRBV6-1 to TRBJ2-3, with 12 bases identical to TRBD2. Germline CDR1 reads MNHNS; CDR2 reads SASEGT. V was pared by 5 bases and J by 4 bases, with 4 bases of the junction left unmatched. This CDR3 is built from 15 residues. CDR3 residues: CASSRLAGAPDTQYF. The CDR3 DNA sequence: TGTGCCAGCAGTCGACTAGCGGGAGCCCCAGATACGCAGTATTTT.

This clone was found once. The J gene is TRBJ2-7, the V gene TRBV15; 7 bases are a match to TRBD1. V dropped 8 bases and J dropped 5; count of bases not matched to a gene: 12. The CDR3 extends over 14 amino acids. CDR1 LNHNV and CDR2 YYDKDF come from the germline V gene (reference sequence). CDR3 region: CATGLRQGHHEQYF. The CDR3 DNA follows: TGTGCCACCGGTCTGAGACAGGGTCACCACGAGCAGTACTTC. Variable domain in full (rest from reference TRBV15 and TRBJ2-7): DAMVIQNPRYQVTQFGKPVTLSCSQTLNHNVMYWYQQKSSQAPKLLFHYYDKDFNNEADTPDNFQSRRPNTSFCFLDIRSPGLGDTAMYLCATGLRQGHHEQYFGPGTRLTVT.

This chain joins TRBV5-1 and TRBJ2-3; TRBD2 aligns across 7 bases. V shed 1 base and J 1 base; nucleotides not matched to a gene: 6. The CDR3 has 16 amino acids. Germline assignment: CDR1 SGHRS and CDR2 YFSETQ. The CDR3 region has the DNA TGCGCCAGCAGCTTGTCAAGCGGGGCGGGCACAGATACGCAGTATTTT. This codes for CASSLSSGAGTDTQYF.

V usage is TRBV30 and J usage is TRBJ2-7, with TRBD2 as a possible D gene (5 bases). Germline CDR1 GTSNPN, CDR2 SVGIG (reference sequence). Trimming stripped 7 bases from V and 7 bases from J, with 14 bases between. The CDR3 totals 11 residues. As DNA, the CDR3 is TGTGCCTCCACGGGGTTCGGGGAGCAGTACTTC. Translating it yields CASTGFGEQYF.

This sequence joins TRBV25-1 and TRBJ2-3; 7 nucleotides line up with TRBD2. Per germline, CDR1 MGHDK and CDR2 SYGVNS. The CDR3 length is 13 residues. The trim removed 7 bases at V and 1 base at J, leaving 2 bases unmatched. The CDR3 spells CASKREGTDTQYF. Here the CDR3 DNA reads TGTGCCAGCAAGCGGGAAGGCACAGATACGCAGTATTTT.

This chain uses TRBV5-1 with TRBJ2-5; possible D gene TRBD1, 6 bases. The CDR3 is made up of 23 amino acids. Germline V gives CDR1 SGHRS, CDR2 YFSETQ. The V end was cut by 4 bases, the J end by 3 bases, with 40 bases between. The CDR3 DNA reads TGCGCCAGCAGCGCCTACGGGACACTTGCGACGGACTTCGGGGCGGCCCGAGAAGAGACCCAGTACTTC. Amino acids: CASSAYGTLATDFGAAREETQYF.

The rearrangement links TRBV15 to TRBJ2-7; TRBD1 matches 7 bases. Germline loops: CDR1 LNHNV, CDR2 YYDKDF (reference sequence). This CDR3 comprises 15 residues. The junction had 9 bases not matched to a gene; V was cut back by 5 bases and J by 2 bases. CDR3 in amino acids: CATSGIRGSPYEQYF. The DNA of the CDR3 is TGTGCCACCAGCGGCATCAGGGGGTCCCCCTACGAGCAGTACTTC.

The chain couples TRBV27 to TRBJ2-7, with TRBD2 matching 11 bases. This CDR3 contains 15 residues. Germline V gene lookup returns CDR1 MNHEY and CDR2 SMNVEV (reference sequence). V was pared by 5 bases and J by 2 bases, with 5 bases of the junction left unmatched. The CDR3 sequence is CASSARLAGTYEQYF. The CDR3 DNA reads TGTGCCAGCAGTGCGAGACTAGCGGGGACCTACGAGCAGTACTTC.

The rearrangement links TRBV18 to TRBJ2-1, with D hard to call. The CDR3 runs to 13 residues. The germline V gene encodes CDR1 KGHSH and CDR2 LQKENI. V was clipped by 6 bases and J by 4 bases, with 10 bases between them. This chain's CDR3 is CASSRSGYNEQFF. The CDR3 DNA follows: TGTGCCAGCTCTAGGTCAGGATACAATGAGCAGTTCTTC.

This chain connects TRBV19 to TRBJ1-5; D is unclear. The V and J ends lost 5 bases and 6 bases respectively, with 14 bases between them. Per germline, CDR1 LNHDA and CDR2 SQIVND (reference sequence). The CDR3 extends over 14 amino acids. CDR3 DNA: TGTGCCAGTAGTGGTGGGGATGAGGGTCAGCCCCAGCATTTT. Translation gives CASSGGDEGQPQHF.